This entry lists 30 T cell receptor beta chains sequenced from one sample in a study of blood T cells in healthy people across ages. For the second PCR, which ran for about 6 to 11 cycles, a sample-barcoded 5' primer and a J-beta primer mix were used. TCRdb reprocessed the 5' RACE reads with MiXCR, giving one entry per CDR3 protein. Altogether more than 900,000 distinct CDR3 sequences are present, 25% to 30% being singletons, with the ten largest covering 10%. A further study also used this sample, focusing on T cells of mothers and their children.

The sequenced material came from blood. The receptors come from a woman aged 40 to 49 in good health.

CDR3 in amino acids: CASSLTQQGSGYNEQYF. The CDR3 DNA follows: TGTGCCAGCAGTTTAACCCAACAGGGATCGGGTTACAATGAGCAGTACTTC. The chain combines TRBV27 with TRBJ2-5; D might be TRBD1 (6 bases). Trimming stripped 2 bases from V and 11 bases from J, with 27 bases between. Germline V gives CDR1 MNHEY, CDR2 SMNVEV (reference sequence). This CDR3 has 17 amino acids.

This chain uses TRBV5-6 with TRBJ1-5; maybe TRBD1 (5 bases). This CDR3 region has 14 residues. In germline, CDR1 is SGHDT, CDR2 YYEEEE. Trimming removed 6 bases from V and 7 bases from J, with 17 bases in between. Here the CDR3 reads CASNRMGDNQPQHF. DNA of the CDR3: TGTGCCAGCAATAGGATGGGGGATAACCAGCCCCAGCATTTT. The full variable domain, its missing parts supplied by reference TRBV5-6 and TRBJ1-5, is DAGVTQSPTHLIKTRGQQVTLRCSPKSGHDTVSWYQQALGQGPQFIFQYYEEEERQRGNFPDRFSGHQFPNYSSELNVNALLLGDSALYLCASNRMGDNQPQHFGDGTRLSIL.

The chain joins TRBV4-3 to TRBJ2-1; D unresolved. The germline CDR1 and CDR2 sequences are LGHNA and YSLEER. This CDR3 contains 16 residues. Trimming removed 3 bases from V and 0 bases from J, with 12 bases in between. This CDR3 is CASSQGPDNSYNEQFF. The CDR3 DNA follows: TGCGCCAGCAGCCAGGGCCCAGACAACTCCTACAATGAGCAGTTCTTC.

The J gene is TRBJ1-5, the V gene TRBV28, with 9 bases aligning to TRBD1. This CDR3 spans 15 amino acids. J lost 6 bases, V lost 5 bases, and 8 bases had no gene match. CDR1 and CDR2 (germline): MDHEN, SYDVKM. DNA for the CDR3: TGTGCCAGCAGTCCGGGACAGGGAACGTTTCAGCCCCAGCATTTT. Protein: CASSPGQGTFQPQHF.

This clonotype was observed at least ten times. The V gene is TRBV28, the J gene TRBJ2-5; 7 bases fit TRBD1. CDR3 length equals 14 residues. With 1 base clipped from V and 4 bases from J, the junction kept 3 bases outside the gene matches. Germline V CDR1 and CDR2: MDHEN, SYDVKM. CDR3 protein: CASSLSTGPETQYF. The CDR3 DNA sequence: TGTGCCAGCAGTTTATCGACAGGGCCAGAGACCCAGTACTTC.

At least ten counts were recorded for this clonotype. The chain employs TRBV29-1 and TRBJ2-1; tentatively, D is TRBD1 (6 bases). The V gene lost 7 bases and the J gene lost 5 bases, with 12 bases spanning the gap. Germline CDR1 is SQVTM and CDR2 is ANQGSEA. The CDR3 loop spans 12 amino acids. The CDR3, as DNA: TGCAGCGCCGGACAGCTAGACAATGAGCAGTTCTTC. Its translation: CSAGQLDNEQFF.

This clonotype was counted ten times or more. V is TRBV20-1 and J is TRBJ2-5; TRBD1 might be the D (6 bases). Trimming cost V 5 bases and J 7 bases, with 20 bases left between them. The CDR3 runs to 14 residues. Germline values: CDR1 DFQATT, CDR2 SNEGSKA (reference sequence). The CDR3 sequence: CSAEQQGWDATQYF. The CDR3 nucleotides are TGCAGTGCTGAACAACAGGGATGGGACGCGACCCAGTACTTC.

This clonotype has only a few counts. This sequence may be a read error, since a much larger clone differs from it by one base. J is TRBJ2-7 and V is TRBV6-2 or TRBV6-3, with 7 bases aligning to TRBD1. Per the germline V gene, CDR1 is MNHEY and CDR2 is SVGEGT. The CDR3 is 14 amino acids. This chain's CDR3 is CASSYLGQTYGQYF. CDR3 in DNA: TGTGCCAGCAGTTACTTGGGACAGACCTACGGGCAGTACTTC.

This clonotype was seen a handful of times. This chain uses TRBV27 with TRBJ1-5, with TRBD1 matching 10 bases. The length of the CDR3 is 16 residues. Germline CDR1 and CDR2: MNHEY and SMNVEV (reference sequence). V was pared by 3 bases and J by 5 bases, with 7 bases of the junction left unmatched. The CDR3 DNA sequence: TGTGCCAGCAGTTTTTCTTCGACAGGGGGCTATCAGCCCCAGCATTTT. As protein: CASSFSSTGGYQPQHF.

Ten or more counts support this clonotype. V and J are TRBV7-2 and TRBJ2-7; 9 bases map to TRBD1. CDR1 is SGHTA, CDR2 FQGNSA, per germline. There are 14 residues in the CDR3. Losses at the gene ends were 5 bases for V and 2 bases for J; bases not matched to a gene: 4. CDR3 sequence reads: CASSRDRAAYEQYF. For the CDR3, the DNA is TGTGCCAGCAGCCGGGACAGGGCCGCCTACGAGCAGTACTTC.

This clonotype was recorded at least ten times. The J gene is TRBJ2-7, the V gene TRBV12-3 or TRBV12-4; D not resolved. The V end lost 3 bases, the J end lost 2 bases, and 11 bases lay between the germline ends. The length of the CDR3 is 14 residues. The CDR3 sequence: CASSLRTDTYEQYF. CDR3 nucleotide sequence: TGTGCCAGCAGTTTGAGGACGGATACCTACGAGCAGTACTTC.

CDR3 coding DNA: TGTGCCAGCAGCTTAGTTTTGGGGACGGAGCCCCAGCATTTT. This encodes CASSLVLGTEPQHF. The chain couples TRBV7-2 to TRBJ1-5; D perhaps matches TRBD1 (5 bases). This CDR3 is 14 amino acids long. The germline V gene has CDR1 SGHTA and CDR2 FQGNSA. V lost 1 base and J 8 bases, leaving 12 bases between the germline ends.

In its sample, this clonotype was seen once. Given a much more abundant clone one base away, this may be a read error. V and J are TRBV24-1 and TRBJ1-2; D might be TRBD1 (5 bases). Trimming shortened V by 1 base and J by 3 bases, and 11 bases separated the two germline ends. Germline-derived CDR1 and CDR2 are KGHDR and SFDVKD. This CDR3 spans 15 amino acids. The CDR3 spells CATSDFCQGDYGYTF. The CDR3 region has the DNA TGTGCCACCAGTGATTTTTGTCAGGGTGACTATGGCTACACCTTC.

This clonotype was seen many times. The V gene is TRBV7-2, the J gene TRBJ1-2; D remains unclear. Looked up from germline, CDR1 is SGHTA and CDR2 is FQGNSA. The V gene lost 5 bases and the J gene lost 0 bases, with 13 bases spanning the gap. This CDR3 comprises 15 residues. The CDR3 reads CASSRGWAPNYGYTF. The CDR3 region has the DNA TGTGCCAGCAGCCGAGGGTGGGCCCCTAACTATGGCTACACCTTC.

This chain uses TRBV20-1 with TRBJ2-7, with D tentatively TRBD2 (6 bases). Germline CDR1 and CDR2: DFQATT and SNEGSKA (reference sequence). The CDR3 runs 14 residues. V shed 1 base and J shed 3 bases, with 13 bases lying between them. CDR3 sequence: CSARARLVDYEQYF. As DNA, the CDR3 is TGCAGTGCTAGAGCCCGACTAGTTGACTACGAGCAGTACTTC.

This clonotype was detected many times. The chain recombines TRBV20-1 with TRBJ2-5, with D unresolved. Per germline, CDR1 DFQATT and CDR2 SNEGSKA (reference sequence). Trimming left V 6 bases short and J 1 base short, with 9 bases between. The CDR3 length is 12 residues. CDR3 nucleotides: TGCAGTGCCAAGACGGTCCAAGAGACCCAGTACTTC. Translation: CSAKTVQETQYF.

J is TRBJ2-5 and V is TRBV28; D is undetermined. The CDR3 runs 12 residues. Trimming shortened V by 6 bases and J by 1 base, and 6 bases separated the two germline ends. The germline CDR1 and CDR2 sequences are MDHEN and SYDVKM. CDR3 protein: CASREVQETQYF. The CDR3 DNA sequence: TGTGCCAGCAGAGAAGTCCAAGAGACCCAGTACTTC.

This chain connects TRBV3-1 to TRBJ2-7; a weak D match, TRBD1 (6 bases). The ends were cut back, 1 base at V and 3 bases at J, with 7 bases in the middle. The germline V gene has CDR1 LGHDT and CDR2 YNNKEL (reference sequence). The CDR3 covers 13 residues. The CDR3 here is CASSQGDNYEQYF. CDR3 coding DNA: TGTGCCAGCAGCCAAGGGGACAACTACGAGCAGTACTTC.

Comments on this clonotype: A read error may produce the germline difference seen at one junction end. The chain is built from TRBV6-5 and TRBJ1-1; 7 nucleotides match TRBD1. Germline lookup yields CDR1 MNHEY and CDR2 SVGAGI. The CDR3 length is 15 residues. CDR3 bases: TGTGCCAGCAGTTTCGACAGGGAATTGAAGACTGAAGCTTTCTTT. As protein: CASSFDRELKTEAFF.

The table lists this clonotype with a few counts. DNA of the CDR3: TGTGCCAGCAGCGCCGAGGGAGGGGCTGAGACCCAGTACTTC. Its protein product is CASSAEGGAETQYF. This sequence joins TRBV2 and TRBJ2-5, with 7 bases fitting TRBD2. Looked up from germline, CDR1 is SNHLY and CDR2 is FYNNEI. The CDR3 runs to 14 residues. Germline trimming cut 6 bases from V and 5 bases from J; bases unmatched to any gene: 9.

The V call is TRBV3-1, the J call TRBJ2-1; 12 bases map to TRBD2. The V gene's germline CDR1 is LGHDT and CDR2 YNNKEL (reference sequence). V was clipped by 4 bases and J by 8 bases; unmatched bases: 3. This CDR3 has 14 residues. The CDR3 protein is CASSRTSGDYEQFF. In DNA form, the CDR3 reads TGTGCCAGCAGCCGGACTAGCGGGGACTATGAGCAGTTCTTC.

Worth noting for this clonotype: This may stem from a read error, because a much larger clone lies one nucleotide away. The rearrangement uses TRBV14 and TRBJ1-2; no clear D. Germline CDR1 and CDR2: SGHDN and FVKESK. This CDR3 has 12 residues. In nucleotides, the CDR3 is TGTGCCAGCAGCCCATTCGGGGTCGGCTGCACCTTC. Protein: CASSPFGVGCTF.

The gene calls are TRBV28 and TRBJ2-2; D ambiguous. With 5 bases removed from V and 2 bases from J, the gap between germline ends came to 27 bases. The CDR3 runs 20 residues. Germline CDR1 reads MDHEN; CDR2 reads SYDVKM. CDR3 loop: CASSIPPWFRDANNTGELFF. The CDR3 bases are TGTGCCAGCAGTATCCCCCCATGGTTCAGAGATGCTAATAACACCGGGGAGCTGTTTTTT.

This clonotype occurred many times. The CDR3 DNA sequence: TGCGCCAGCAGCCAAGGGGGGTCTGTAGAAGAGACCCAGTACTTC. This codes for CASSQGGSVEETQYF. J is TRBJ2-5 and V is TRBV4-3, with D perhaps assigned TRBD1 or TRBD2 (5 bases each). CDR1 LGHNA and CDR2 YSLEER come from the germline V gene. The V gene lost 1 base and the J gene lost 3 bases, with 12 bases spanning the gap. The CDR3 is made up of 15 amino acids.

This chain connects TRBV12-3 or TRBV12-4 to TRBJ1-1; D is unclear. The CDR3 runs 14 residues. V was clipped by 3 bases and J by 2 bases, with 10 bases between them. CDR3 sequence (DNA): TGTGCCAGCAGTTTTGGCAGGTACAACACTGAAGCTTTCTTT. Translation gives CASSFGRYNTEAFF.

The chain has TRBV27 and TRBJ1-2; 7 bases are a match to TRBD1. The length of the CDR3 is 14 residues. The junction had 12 bases not matched to a gene; V was cut back by 7 bases and J by 7 bases. In germline, CDR1 is MNHEY, CDR2 SMNVEV (reference sequence). CDR3 protein: CASKDRVEDRGYTF. CDR3 DNA: TGTGCCAGCAAAGACAGGGTAGAGGACCGTGGCTACACCTTC.

This sequence joins TRBV27 and TRBJ1-2; no clear D gene. Germline CDR1 MNHEY, CDR2 SMNVEV (reference sequence). This CDR3 spans 14 amino acids. With 1 base removed from V and 1 base from J, the gap between germline ends came to 7 bases. CDR3 protein: CASSLWGGNYGYTF. The DNA of the CDR3 is TGTGCCAGCAGTTTATGGGGAGGTAACTATGGCTACACCTTC.

This chain links TRBV29-1 with TRBJ2-5; D call uncertain. Near its end, the DNA agrees better with TRBJ2-7, so the J call may be wrong. This CDR3 is 11 amino acids long. Germline assignment: CDR1 SQVTM and CDR2 ANQGSEA. The CDR3 loop reads CSVEDPPEQYF. The CDR3 nucleotides read TGCAGCGTTGAAGATCCCCCCGAGCAGTACTTC.

This clonotype showed up many times. The chain links TRBV7-2 to TRBJ2-7; D call uncertain. The CDR3 totals 15 residues. Trimming took off 1 base at V and 0 bases at J, with 10 bases between the two ends. The germline V gene has CDR1 SGHTA and CDR2 FQGNSA. CDR3 sequence (DNA): TGTGCCAGCAGCTTAGGGGCCCCTACCTCCTACGAGCAGTACTTC. It yields the protein CASSLGAPTSYEQYF.

Turning to this clonotype: The germline gene is not matched at one end of the junction; a read error may be the cause. This sequence joins TRBV3-1 and TRBJ2-1; 15 bases match TRBD2. Per germline, CDR1 LGHDT and CDR2 YNNKEL (reference sequence). The CDR3 runs to 17 residues. The chain's CDR3 is CASGQDYGTSGGNEQFF. In DNA form, the CDR3 reads TGTGCCAGCGGCCAAGATTATGGGACTAGCGGGGGGAATGAGCAGTTCTTC.